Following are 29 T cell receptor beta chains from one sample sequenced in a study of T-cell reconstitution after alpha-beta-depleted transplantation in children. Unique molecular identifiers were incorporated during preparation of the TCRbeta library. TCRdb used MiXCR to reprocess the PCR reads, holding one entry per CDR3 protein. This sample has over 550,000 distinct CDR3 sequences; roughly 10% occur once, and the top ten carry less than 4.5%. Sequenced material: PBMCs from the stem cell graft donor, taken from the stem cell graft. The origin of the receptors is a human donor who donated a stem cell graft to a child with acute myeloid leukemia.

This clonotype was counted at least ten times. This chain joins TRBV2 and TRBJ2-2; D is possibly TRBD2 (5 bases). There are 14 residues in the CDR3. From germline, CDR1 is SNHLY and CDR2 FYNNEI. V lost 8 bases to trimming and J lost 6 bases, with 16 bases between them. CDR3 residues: CASQGGLSSGELFF. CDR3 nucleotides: TGTGCCAGCCAAGGAGGACTTTCATCCGGGGAGCTGTTTTTT.

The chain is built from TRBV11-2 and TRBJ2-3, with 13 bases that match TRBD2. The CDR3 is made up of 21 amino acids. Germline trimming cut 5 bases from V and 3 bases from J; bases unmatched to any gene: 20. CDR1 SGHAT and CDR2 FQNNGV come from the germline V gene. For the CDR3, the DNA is TGTGCCAGCAGCATTCGACCGGGGACTAGCGGGAAGGGAGTCTCTACAGATACGCAGTATTTT. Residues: CASSIRPGTSGKGVSTDTQYF.

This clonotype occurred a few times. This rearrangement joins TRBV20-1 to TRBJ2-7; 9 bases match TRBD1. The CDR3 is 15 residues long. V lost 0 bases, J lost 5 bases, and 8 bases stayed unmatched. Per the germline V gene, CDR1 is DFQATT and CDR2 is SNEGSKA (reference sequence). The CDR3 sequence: CSAREEPGQGNEQYF. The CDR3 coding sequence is TGCAGTGCTAGAGAAGAACCGGGACAGGGTAACGAGCAGTACTTC.

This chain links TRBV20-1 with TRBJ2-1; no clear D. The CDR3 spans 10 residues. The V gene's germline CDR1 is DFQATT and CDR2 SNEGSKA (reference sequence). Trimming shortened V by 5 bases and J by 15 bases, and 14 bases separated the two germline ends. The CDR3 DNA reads TGCAGTGCTTCTAGGCCAAATCCGTTCTTC. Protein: CSASRPNPFF.

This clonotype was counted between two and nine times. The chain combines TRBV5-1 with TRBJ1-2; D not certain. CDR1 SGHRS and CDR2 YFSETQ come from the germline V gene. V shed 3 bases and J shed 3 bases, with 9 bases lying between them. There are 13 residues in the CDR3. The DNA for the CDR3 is TGCGCCAGCAGCTCCCGGCCGGACTATGGCTACACCTTC. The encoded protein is CASSSRPDYGYTF.

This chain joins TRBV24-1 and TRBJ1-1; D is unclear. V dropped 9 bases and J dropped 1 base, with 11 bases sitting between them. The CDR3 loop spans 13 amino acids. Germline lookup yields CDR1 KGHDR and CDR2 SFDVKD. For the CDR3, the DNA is TGTGCCACCCAAGCTCGGGAGAACACTGAAGCTTTCTTT. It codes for CATQARENTEAFF.

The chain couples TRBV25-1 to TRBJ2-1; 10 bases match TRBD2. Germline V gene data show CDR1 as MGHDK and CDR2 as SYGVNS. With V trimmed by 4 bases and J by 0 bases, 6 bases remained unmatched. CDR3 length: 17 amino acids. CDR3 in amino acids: CASSALAGMSSYNEQFF. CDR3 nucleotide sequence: TGTGCCAGCAGTGCACTAGCGGGAATGAGCTCCTACAATGAGCAGTTCTTC.

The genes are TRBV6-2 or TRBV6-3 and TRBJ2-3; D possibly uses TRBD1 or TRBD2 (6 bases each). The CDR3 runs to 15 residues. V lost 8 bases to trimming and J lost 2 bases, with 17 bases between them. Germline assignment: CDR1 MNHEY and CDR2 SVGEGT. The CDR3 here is CASGIQGGDTDTQYF. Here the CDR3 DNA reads TGTGCCAGCGGAATACAGGGAGGAGACACAGATACGCAGTATTTT.

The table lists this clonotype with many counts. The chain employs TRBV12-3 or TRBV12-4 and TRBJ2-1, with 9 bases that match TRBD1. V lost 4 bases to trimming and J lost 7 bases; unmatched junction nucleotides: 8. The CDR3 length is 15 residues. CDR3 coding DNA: TGTGCCAGCAGTTCCTCCGGGACAGGGTCAAATGAGCAGTTCTTC. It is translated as CASSSSGTGSNEQFF.

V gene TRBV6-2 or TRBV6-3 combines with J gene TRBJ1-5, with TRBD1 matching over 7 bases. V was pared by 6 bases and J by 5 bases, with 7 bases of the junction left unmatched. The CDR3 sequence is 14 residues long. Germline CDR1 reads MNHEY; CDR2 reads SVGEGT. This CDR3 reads CASRGWTGDQPQHF. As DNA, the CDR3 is TGTGCCAGCAGGGGGTGGACAGGTGATCAGCCCCAGCATTTT.

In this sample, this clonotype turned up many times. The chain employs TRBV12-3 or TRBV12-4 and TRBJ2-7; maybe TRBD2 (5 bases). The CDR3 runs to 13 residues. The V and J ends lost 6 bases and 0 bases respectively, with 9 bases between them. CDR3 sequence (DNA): TGTGCCAGCAGCCGAGGGCCCTCCTACGAGCAGTACTTC. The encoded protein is CASSRGPSYEQYF.

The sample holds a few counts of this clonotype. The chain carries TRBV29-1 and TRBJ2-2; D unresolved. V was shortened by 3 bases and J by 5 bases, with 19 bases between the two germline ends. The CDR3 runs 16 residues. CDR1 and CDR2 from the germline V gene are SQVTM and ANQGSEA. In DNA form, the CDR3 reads TGCAGCGTTGATACAACACGGGCCAGCTCAACCGGGGAGCTGTTTTTT. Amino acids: CSVDTTRASSTGELFF.

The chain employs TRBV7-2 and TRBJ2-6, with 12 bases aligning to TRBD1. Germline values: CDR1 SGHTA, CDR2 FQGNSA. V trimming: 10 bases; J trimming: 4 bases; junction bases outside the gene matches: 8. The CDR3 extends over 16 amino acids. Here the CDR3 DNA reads TGTGCCAACACAGGGACAGGGGGCTCCGGGGCCAACGTCCTGACTTTC. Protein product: CANTGTGGSGANVLTF.

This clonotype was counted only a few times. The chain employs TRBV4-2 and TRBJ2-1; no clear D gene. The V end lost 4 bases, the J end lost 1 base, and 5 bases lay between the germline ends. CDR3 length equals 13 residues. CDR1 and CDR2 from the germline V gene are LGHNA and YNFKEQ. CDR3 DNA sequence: TGTGCCAGCAGCCCCCGATCCTACAATGAGCAGTTCTTC. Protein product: CASSPRSYNEQFF.

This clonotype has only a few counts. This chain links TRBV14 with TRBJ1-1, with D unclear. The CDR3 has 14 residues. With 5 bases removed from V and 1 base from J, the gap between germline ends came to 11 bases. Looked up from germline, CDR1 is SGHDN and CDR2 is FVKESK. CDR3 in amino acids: CASSFYLGNTEAFF. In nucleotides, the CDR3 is TGTGCCAGCAGCTTTTATTTAGGGAACACTGAAGCTTTCTTT.

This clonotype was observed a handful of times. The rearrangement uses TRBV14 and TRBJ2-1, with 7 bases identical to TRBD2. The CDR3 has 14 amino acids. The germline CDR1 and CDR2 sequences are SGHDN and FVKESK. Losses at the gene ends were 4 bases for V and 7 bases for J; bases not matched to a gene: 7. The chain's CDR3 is CASSPGTMVNEQFF. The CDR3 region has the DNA TGTGCCAGCAGCCCCGGGACTATGGTTAATGAGCAGTTCTTC.

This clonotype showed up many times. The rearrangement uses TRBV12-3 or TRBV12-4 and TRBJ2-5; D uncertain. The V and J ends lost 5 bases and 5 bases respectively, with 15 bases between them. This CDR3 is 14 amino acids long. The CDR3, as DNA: TGTGCCAGCAGTCCCCGGACCCCGAGGGAGACCCAGTACTTC. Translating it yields CASSPRTPRETQYF.

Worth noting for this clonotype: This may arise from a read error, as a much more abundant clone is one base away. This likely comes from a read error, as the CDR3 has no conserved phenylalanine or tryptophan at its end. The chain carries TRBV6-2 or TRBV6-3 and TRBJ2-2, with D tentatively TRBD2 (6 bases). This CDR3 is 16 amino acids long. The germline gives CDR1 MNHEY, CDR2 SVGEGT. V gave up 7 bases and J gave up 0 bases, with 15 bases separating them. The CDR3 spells CASNLAEVANTGELFI. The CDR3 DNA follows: TGTGCCAGCAACTTAGCGGAGGTTGCGAACACCGGGGAGCTGTTTATT.

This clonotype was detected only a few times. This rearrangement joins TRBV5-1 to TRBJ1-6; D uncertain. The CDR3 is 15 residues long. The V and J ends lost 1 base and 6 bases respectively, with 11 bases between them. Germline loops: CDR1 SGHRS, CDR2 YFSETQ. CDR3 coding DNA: TGCGCCAGCAGCTTGTTTGGCATGTCTAATTCACCCCTCCACTTT. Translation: CASSLFGMSNSPLHF.

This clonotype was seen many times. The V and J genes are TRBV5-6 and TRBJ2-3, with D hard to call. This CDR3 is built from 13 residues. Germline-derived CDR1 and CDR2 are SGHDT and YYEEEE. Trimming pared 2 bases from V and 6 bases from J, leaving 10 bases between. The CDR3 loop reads CASSFGVGDTQYF. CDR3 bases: TGTGCCAGCAGCTTTGGCGTGGGGGATACGCAGTATTTT.

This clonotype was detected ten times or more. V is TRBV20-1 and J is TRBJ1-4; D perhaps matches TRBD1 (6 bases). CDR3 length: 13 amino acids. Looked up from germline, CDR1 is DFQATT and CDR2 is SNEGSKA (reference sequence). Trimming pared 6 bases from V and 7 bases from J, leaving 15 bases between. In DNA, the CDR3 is TGCAGTGCCTTACAGGGAGAGGGTGAAAAACTGTTTTTT. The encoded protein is CSALQGEGEKLFF.

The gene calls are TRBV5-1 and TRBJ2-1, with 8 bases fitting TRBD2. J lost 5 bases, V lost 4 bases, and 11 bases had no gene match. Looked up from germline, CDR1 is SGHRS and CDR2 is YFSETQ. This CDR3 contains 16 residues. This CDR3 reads CASSLLLGLGNNEQFF. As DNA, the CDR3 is TGCGCCAGCAGCCTTCTCTTGGGACTAGGTAACAATGAGCAGTTCTTC.

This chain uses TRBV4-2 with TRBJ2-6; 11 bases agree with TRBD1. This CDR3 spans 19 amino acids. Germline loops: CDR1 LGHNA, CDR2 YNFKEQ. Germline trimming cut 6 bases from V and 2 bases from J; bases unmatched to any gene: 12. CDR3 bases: TGTGCCAGCAGAACCGGGACAGGGGGTCCCCTGGCTGGGGCCAACGTCCTGACTTTC. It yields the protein CASRTGTGGPLAGANVLTF.

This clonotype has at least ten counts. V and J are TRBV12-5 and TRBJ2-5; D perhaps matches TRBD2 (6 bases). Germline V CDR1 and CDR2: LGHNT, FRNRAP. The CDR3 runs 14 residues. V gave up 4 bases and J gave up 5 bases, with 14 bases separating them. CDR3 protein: CASGSGSPPETQYF. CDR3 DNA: TGTGCTAGTGGTTCCGGGAGTCCCCCTGAGACCCAGTACTTC.

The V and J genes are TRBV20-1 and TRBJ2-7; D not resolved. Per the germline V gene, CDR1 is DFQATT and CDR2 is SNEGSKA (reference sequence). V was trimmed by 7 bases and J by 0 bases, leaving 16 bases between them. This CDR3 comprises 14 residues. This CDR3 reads CSGEDGPPSYEQYF. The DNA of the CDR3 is TGCAGTGGTGAGGACGGGCCACCCTCCTACGAGCAGTACTTC.

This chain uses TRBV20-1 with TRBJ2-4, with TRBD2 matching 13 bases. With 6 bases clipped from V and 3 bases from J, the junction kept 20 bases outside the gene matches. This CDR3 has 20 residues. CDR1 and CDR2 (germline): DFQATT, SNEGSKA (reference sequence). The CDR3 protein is CSADLGVTSGRALGKNIQYF. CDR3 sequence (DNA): TGCAGTGCCGACCTGGGTGTAACTAGCGGGAGGGCCTTGGGCAAAAACATTCAGTACTTC.

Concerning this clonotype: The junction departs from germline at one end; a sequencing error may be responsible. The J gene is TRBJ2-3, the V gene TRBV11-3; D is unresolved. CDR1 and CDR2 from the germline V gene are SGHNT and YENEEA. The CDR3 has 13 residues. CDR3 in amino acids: CASSSGPTDTQDF. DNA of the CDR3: TGTGCCAGCAGCTCGGGTCCCACAGATACGCAGGATTTT.

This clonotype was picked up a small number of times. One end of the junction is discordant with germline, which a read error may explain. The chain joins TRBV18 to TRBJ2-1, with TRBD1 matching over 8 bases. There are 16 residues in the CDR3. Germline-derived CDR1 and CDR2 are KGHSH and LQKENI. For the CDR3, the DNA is TGTGTCAGCTCACCACCCGACCAAGGACAGGGCAATGAGCAGTTCTTC. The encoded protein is CVSSPPDQGQGNEQFF.

The CDR3 DNA sequence: TGTGCCAGCAGCCAGGGACTTAGAAAAGGAAGGTCCAACGAGACCCAGTACTTC. Translating gives CASSQGLRKGRSNETQYF. This chain joins TRBV4-2 and TRBJ2-5; weak D call: TRBD2 (6 bases). The CDR3 totals 18 residues. In germline, CDR1 is LGHNA, CDR2 YNFKEQ. V was clipped by 3 bases and J by 5 bases, with 25 bases between them.